A selection of T cell receptor beta chains follows, all from one sample in a study of breast tumors, draining lymph nodes, adjacent tissues. Via MiXCR, TCRdb re-called the multiplex PCR reads, giving one row per CDR3 protein. The sample lists approximately 300,000 distinct CDR3 sequences; 30% were seen once. Sequenced input: axillary lymph node tissue. The receptor source for this set is a female donor with breast cancer. Some clones in this sample may be carry-over from other donors' samples. CDR3s include the opening cysteine and the closing phenylalanine or tryptophan. Each record gives: D gene, clone size, J gene, V gene, CDR3 protein, CDR3 DNA. A D gene is named only where the DNA matches it firmly. Clone sizes are given selectively: once, few, many, or a class where the clone is expanded.

d_call: NA; clone_size: few; j_call: TRBJ2-5; v_call: TRBV6-2/TRBV6-3; cdr3_aa: CASSSRLAQYQETQYF; cdr3_nt: TGTGCCAGCAGTTCCCGTCTAGCCCAGTACCAAGAGACCCAGTACTTC
d_call: TRBD2; clone_size: many; j_call: TRBJ2-1; v_call: TRBV5-1; cdr3_aa: CASSFSLAGAPYTIEQFF; cdr3_nt: TGCGCCAGCAGCTTCTCCCTAGCGGGAGCCCCCTACACGATTGAGCAGTTCTTC
d_call: TRBD1; clone_size: NA; j_call: TRBJ2-3; v_call: TRBV7-2; cdr3_aa: CASNTGTGTDEQYF; cdr3_nt: TGTGCCAGCAATACCGGGACAGGGACTGATGAGCAGTATTTT
d_call: TRBD2; clone_size: few; j_call: TRBJ2-7; v_call: TRBV28; cdr3_aa: CASSHGARGGSYEQYF; cdr3_nt: TGTGCCAGCAGCCACGGGGCCCGGGGGGGCAGCTACGAGCAGTACTTC
d_call: NA; clone_size: NA; j_call: TRBJ2-6; v_call: TRBV19; cdr3_aa: CASSIGSGSGANVLTF; cdr3_nt: TGTGCCAGTAGTATAGGGAGCGGCTCTGGGGCCAACGTCCTGACTTTC
d_call: NA; clone_size: many; j_call: TRBJ2-1; v_call: TRBV10-2; cdr3_aa: CASSESVNEQFF; cdr3_nt: TGCGCCAGCAGTGAGTCGGTAAATGAGCAGTTCTTC
d_call: NA; clone_size: many; j_call: TRBJ2-1; v_call: TRBV5-4; cdr3_aa: CASSLYKGLPAYNEQFF; cdr3_nt: TGTGCCAGCAGCTTGTATAAGGGGCTCCCCGCCTACAATGAGCAGTTCTTC
d_call: NA; clone_size: many; j_call: TRBJ2-5; v_call: TRBV6-5; cdr3_aa: CASSYTTGQETQYF; cdr3_nt: TGTGCCAGCAGTTACACTACAGGGCAAGAGACCCAGTACTTC
d_call: TRBD2; clone_size: NA; j_call: TRBJ2-3; v_call: TRBV20-1; cdr3_aa: CSARVPFSGRGNEQYF; cdr3_nt: TGCAGTGCTAGAGTCCCTTTTAGCGGGAGAGGCAATGAGCAGTATTTT
d_call: TRBD1; clone_size: many; j_call: TRBJ1-2; v_call: TRBV7-9; cdr3_aa: CASSLTPPGTDGYTF; cdr3_nt: TGTGCCAGCAGCTTAACCCCCCCCGGGACAGATGGCTACACCTTC
d_call: TRBD1; clone_size: many; j_call: TRBJ1-2; v_call: TRBV7-9; cdr3_aa: CASSLVDRPGGGYTF; cdr3_nt: TGTGCCAGCAGCTTAGTGGACAGGCCTGGCGGAGGCTACACCTTC
d_call: TRBD1; clone_size: many; j_call: TRBJ1-5; v_call: TRBV20-1; cdr3_aa: CSARRTGGIGGNQPQHF; cdr3_nt: TGCAGTGCTAGACGGACAGGGGGCATCGGGGGCAATCAGCCCCAGCATTTT
d_call: NA; clone_size: many; j_call: TRBJ2-5; v_call: TRBV18; cdr3_aa: CASSDRGRTQETQYF; cdr3_nt: TGTGCCAGCTCCGACCGGGGAAGGACCCAAGAGACCCAGTACTTC
d_call: NA; clone_size: NA; j_call: TRBJ1-1; v_call: TRBV29-1; cdr3_aa: CSVGARGGTEAFF; cdr3_nt: TGCAGCGTTGGGGCCAGGGGTGGTACTGAAGCTTTCTTT
d_call: NA; clone_size: few; j_call: TRBJ1-5; v_call: TRBV6-5; cdr3_aa: CASSPGPSQPQHF; cdr3_nt: TGTGCCAGCAGCCCGGGACCGTCTCAGCCCCAGCATTTT
d_call: NA; clone_size: NA; j_call: TRBJ1-3; v_call: TRBV9; cdr3_aa: CASSVSGANTIYF; cdr3_nt: TGTGCCAGCAGCGTATCAGGGGCAAACACCATATATTTT
d_call: NA; clone_size: NA; j_call: TRBJ2-6; v_call: TRBV10-3; cdr3_aa: CAISDGAGANVLTF; cdr3_nt: TGTGCCATCAGTGATGGGGCGGGGGCCAACGTCCTGACTTTC
d_call: TRBD2; clone_size: once; j_call: TRBJ2-2; v_call: TRBV12-3/TRBV12-4; cdr3_aa: CAISFPSGIGTGELFF; cdr3_nt: TGTGCCATCAGTTTCCCGAGCGGGATTGGCACCGGGGAGCTGTTTTTT